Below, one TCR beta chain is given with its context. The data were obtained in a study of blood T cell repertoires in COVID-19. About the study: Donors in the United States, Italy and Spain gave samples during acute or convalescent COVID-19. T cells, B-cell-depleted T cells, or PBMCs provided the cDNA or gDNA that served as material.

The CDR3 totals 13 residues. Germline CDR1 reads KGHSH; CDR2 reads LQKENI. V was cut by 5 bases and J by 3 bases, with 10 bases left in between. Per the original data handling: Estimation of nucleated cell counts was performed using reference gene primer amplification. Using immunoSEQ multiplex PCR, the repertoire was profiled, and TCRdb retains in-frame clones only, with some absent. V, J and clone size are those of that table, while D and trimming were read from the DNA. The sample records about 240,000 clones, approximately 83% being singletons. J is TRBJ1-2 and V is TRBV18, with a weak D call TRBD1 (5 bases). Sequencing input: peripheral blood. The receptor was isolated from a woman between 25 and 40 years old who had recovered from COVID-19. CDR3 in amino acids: CASSYDSYYGYTF. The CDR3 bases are TGTGCCAGCTCATATGACAGTTACTATGGCTACACCTTC.